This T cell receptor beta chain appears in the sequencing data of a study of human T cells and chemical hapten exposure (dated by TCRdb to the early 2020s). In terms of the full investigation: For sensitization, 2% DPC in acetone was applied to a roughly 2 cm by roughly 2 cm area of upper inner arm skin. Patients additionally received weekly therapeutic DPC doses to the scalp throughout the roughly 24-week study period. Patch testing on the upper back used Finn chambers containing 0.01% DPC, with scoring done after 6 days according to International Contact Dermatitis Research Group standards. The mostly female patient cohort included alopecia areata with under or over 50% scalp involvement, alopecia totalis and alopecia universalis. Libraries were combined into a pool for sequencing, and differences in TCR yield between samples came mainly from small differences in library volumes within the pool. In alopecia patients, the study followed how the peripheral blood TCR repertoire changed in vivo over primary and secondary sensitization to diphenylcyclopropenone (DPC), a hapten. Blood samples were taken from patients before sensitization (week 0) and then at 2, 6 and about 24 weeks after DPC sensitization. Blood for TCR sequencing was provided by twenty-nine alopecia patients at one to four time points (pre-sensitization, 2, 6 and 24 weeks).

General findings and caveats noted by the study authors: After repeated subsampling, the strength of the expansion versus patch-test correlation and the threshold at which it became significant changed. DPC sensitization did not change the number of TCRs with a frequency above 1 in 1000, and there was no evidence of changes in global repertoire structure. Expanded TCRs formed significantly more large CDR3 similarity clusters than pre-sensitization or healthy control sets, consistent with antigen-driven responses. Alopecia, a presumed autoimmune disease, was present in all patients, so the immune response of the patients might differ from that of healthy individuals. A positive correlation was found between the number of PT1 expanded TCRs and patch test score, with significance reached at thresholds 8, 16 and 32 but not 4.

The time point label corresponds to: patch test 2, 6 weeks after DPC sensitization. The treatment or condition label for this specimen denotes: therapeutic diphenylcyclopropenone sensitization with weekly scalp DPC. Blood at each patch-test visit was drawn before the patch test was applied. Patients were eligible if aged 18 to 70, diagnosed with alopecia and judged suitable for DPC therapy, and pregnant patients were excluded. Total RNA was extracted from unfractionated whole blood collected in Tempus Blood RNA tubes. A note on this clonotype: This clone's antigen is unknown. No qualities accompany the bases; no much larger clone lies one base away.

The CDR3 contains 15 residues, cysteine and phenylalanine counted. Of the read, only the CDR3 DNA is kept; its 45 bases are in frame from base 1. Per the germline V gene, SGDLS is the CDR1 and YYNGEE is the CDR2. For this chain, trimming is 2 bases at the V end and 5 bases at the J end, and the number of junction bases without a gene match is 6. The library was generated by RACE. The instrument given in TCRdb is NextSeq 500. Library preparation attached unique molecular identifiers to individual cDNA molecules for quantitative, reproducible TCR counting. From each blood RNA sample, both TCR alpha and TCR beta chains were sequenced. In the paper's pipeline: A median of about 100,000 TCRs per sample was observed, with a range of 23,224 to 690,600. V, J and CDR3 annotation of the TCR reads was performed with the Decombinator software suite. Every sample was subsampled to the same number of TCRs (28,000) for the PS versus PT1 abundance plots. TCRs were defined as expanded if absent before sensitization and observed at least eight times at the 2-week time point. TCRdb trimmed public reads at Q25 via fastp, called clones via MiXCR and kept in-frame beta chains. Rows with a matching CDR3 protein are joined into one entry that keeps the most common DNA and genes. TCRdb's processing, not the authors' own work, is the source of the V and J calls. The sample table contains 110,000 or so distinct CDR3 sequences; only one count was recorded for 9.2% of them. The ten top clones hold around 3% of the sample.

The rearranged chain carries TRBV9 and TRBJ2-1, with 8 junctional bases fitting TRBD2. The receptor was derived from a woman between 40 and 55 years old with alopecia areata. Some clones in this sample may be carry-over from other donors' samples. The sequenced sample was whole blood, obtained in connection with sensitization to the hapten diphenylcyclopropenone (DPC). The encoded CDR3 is CASSVLSGGDNEQFF. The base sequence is TGTGCCAGCAGCGTCTTAAGCGGGGGAGACAATGAGCAGTTCTTC.